Sequencing of this T cell receptor beta chain was carried out in a study of circulating tumor DNA in untreated peripheral T-cell lymphoma (dated by TCRdb to the early 2020s). Overall study results and their limits: Tumor-specific clonotypes were found in 76% of patients, coming from around 90% of baseline tissues and approximately 61% of baseline serum samples.

Library method: the immunoSEQ multiplex PCR assay. In its TCRdb copy, this immuneACCESS table keeps in-frame sequences only and misses some clones. Where compared with another copy, unresolved V genes explain less than half of these, and the others have no known cause. The sample table shows thousands of clones, and approximately 71% are seen once. Jointly, the top ten make up roughly 17% of the sample. To identify tumor-specific TCR clonotypes, tumor tissue taken at baseline, before any treatment, was sequenced. The study used next-generation sequencing of T-cell receptor sequences to monitor peripheral T-cell lymphoma patients receiving frontline treatment on a trial. Regarding this clone: This clone's antigen is unknown. Base qualities are missing; no much larger clone stands one base away.

The CDR3 covers 15 residues, taking in both the cysteine and the phenylalanine. Only CDR3 DNA is held: 45 bases, read in frame from base 1. Relative to germline, V is 5 bases shorter and J is 1 base shorter, with 11 bases between their ends. From a lookup of the germline V gene, CDR1 and CDR2 are ENHRY and SYGVKD. The sample consisted of tumor tissue. This sequence originates from a human donor with peripheral T-cell lymphoma. The V gene is TRBV10-3 and the J gene is TRBJ2-2; no confident D gene assignment can be made. The CDR3 loop reads CAISFQAQNTGELFF. The DNA sequence is given as TGTGCCATCAGTTTCCAGGCGCAGAACACCGGGGAGCTGTTTTTT.